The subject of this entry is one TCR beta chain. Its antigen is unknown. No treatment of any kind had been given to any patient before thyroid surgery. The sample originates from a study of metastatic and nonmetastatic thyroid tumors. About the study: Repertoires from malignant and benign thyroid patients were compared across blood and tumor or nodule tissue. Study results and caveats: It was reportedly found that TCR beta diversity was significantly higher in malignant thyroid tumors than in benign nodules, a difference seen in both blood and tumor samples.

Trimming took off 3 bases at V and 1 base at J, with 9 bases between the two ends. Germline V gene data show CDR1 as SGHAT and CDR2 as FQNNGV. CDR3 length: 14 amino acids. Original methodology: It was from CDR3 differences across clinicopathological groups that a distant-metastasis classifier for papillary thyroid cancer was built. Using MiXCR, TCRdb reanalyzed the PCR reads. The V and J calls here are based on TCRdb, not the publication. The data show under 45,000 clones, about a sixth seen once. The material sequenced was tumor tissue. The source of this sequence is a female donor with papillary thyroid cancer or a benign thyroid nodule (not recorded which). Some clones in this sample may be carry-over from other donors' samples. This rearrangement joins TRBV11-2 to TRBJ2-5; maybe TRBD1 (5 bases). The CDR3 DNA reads TGTGCCAGCAGCTTCGGCAGGGTCCAAGAGACCCAGTACTTC. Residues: CASSFGRVQETQYF.